This TCR beta chain was profiled in a study of Graves' ophthalmopathy and Graves' hyperthyroidism. Study background: Peripheral blood collection took place at initial diagnosis, before any treatment. Notes on the study in general: Detected in blood as well were most expanded thyroid clonotypes with frequency above 0.001.

Moderate-to-severe activity, with CAS ≥3, NOSPECS ≥4 and duration under 3 months, characterized the donors with ophthalmopathy. The diagnosis combined clinical symptoms, thyroxine, TRAb, thyroid ultrasound and orbital computed tomography scans. Of note for this clonotype: Its antigen is unidentified.

CDR3 regions of TCR beta were amplified from RNA transcripts. An initial RT-PCR round employing HTBI primers preceded a second-round multiplex PCR. One entry per CDR3 protein, called by TCRdb with MiXCR from the multiplex PCR reads. The sample includes 200,000 to 250,000 distinct CDR3 sequences, 20% to 25% seen only once; the top ten take roughly 40%. The length of the CDR3 is 13 residues. Trimming took off 1 base at V and 3 bases at J, with 4 bases between the two ends. The specimen sequenced was peripheral blood. The sequence was collected from a woman aged 45-65 years with Graves' ophthalmopathy. The rearrangement uses TRBV12-3 or TRBV12-4 and TRBJ1-5; D not resolved. CDR3 loop: CASSLETNQPQHF. DNA for the CDR3: TGTGCCAGCAGTTTAGAAACCAATCAGCCCCAGCATTTT.